The rows below give T cell receptor beta chains drawn from one sample of a study of cytomegalovirus exposure and HLA in healthy donors. Measured with immunoSEQ multiplex PCR; TCRdb has only the in-frame clones, and not every one. Among under 150,000 clones, 65% to 90% were seen once, and the ten largest hold roughly 1.2%. The specimen sequenced was PBMCs. The receptors were gathered from a girl aged 2 to 10 in good health and CMV-seronegative. Both conserved end residues are part of each CDR3. The order of the fields is V gene, D gene, J gene, clone size, CDR3 protein, CDR3 DNA. The D gene is left open where the match is weak. For some rows the clone size is stated as once, few or many, or as a class when expanded; others skip it.

TRBV6-1,-,TRBJ2-7,-,CASSFDRSYEQYF,TGTGCCAGCAGTTTTGACAGGTCCTACGAGCAGTACTTC
TRBV2,-,TRBJ1-1,few,CASSEAPQGGYTEAFF,TGTGCCAGCAGTGAAGCGCCTCAGGGAGGGTACACGGAAGCTTTCTTT
TRBV18,TRBD1,TRBJ1-2,-,CASSQGQGGVNGYTF,TGTGCCAGCTCACAAGGACAGGGTGGGGTAAATGGCTACACCTTC
TRBV5-1,-,TRBJ2-7,-,CASSPTVLSYEQYF,TGCGCCAGCAGCCCGACAGTCCTCTCCTACGAGCAGTACTTC
TRBV6-5,TRBD1,TRBJ1-1,-,CASSSITGDEAFF,TGTGCCAGCAGTTCAATAACAGGGGACGAAGCTTTCTTT
TRBV28,TRBD1,TRBJ1-4,-,CASSAGTGGEKLFF,TGTGCCAGCAGTGCCGGGACAGGAGGTGAAAAACTGTTTTTT
TRBV5-4,TRBD1,TRBJ1-2,-,CASSSTGWLGYTF,TGTGCCAGCAGCTCGACAGGGTGGCTTGGCTACACCTTC
TRBV30,-,TRBJ2-7,-,CAWASQPYEQYF,TGTGCCTGGGCTTCACAACCGTACGAGCAGTACTTC
TRBV7-2,-,TRBJ1-3,-,CASSFPGSGNTIYF,TGTGCCAGCAGCTTTCCAGGGTCTGGAAACACCATATATTTT
TRBV5-6,TRBD2,TRBJ2-7,few,CASTDTGGYNEQYF,TGTGCCAGCACCGATACCGGGGGGTACAACGAGCAGTACTTC
TRBV19,-,TRBJ1-6,few,CASRNAVEWYSPLHF,TGTGCCAGTCGGAATGCGGTGGAGTGGTATTCACCCCTCCACTTT
TRBV2,-,TRBJ2-7,-,CASSENRGQLYEQYF,TGTGCCAGCAGCGAAAATCGTGGACAGCTCTACGAGCAGTACTTC
TRBV7-8,TRBD2,TRBJ2-7,-,CASSLVPGGIVEQYF,TGTGCCAGCAGCTTAGTCCCGGGAGGAATTGTAGAGCAGTACTTC
TRBV7-2,-,TRBJ1-6,-,CASSLSPGFVDSPLHF,TGTGCCAGCAGCCTTAGTCCAGGGTTTGTAGATTCACCCCTCCACTTT
TRBV2,TRBD1,TRBJ2-7,-,CASRTGQGAYYEQYF,TGTGCCAGCAGGACGGGACAGGGGGCCTACTACGAGCAGTACTTC
TRBV25-1,-,TRBJ1-3,few,CASSGNSGNTIYF,TGTGCCAGCAGTGGTAACTCTGGAAACACCATATATTTT
TRBV10-2,TRBD2,TRBJ2-1,once,CASSTEIAGLDNEQFF,TGCGCCAGCAGTACGGAGATAGCGGGATTGGACAATGAGCAGTTCTTC
TRBV6-5,TRBD1,TRBJ1-1,-,CASRGGNTEAFF,TGTGCCAGCAGAGGGGGCAACACTGAAGCTTTCTTT
TRBV25-1,TRBD1,TRBJ2-5,-,CAEQGPEQYF,TGTGCCGAACAGGGGCCGGAGCAGTACTTC
TRBV19,TRBD1,TRBJ2-5,-,CASSTSGTGGETQYF,TGTGCCAGTAGTACGTCCGGGACAGGGGGAGAGACCCAGTACTTC
TRBV19,-,TRBJ1-2,-,CASSKRYYGYTF,TGTGCCAGTAGTAAGCGGTATTATGGCTACACCTTC
TRBV28,-,TRBJ1-3,-,CASSLRGLSGNTIYF,TGTGCCAGCAGTTTAAGAGGGCTCTCTGGAAACACCATATATTTT
TRBV5-1,TRBD1,TRBJ2-5,-,CASSLVPGGQETQYF,TGCGCCAGCAGCTTGGTACCAGGGGGCCAAGAGACCCAGTACTTC
TRBV5-1,-,TRBJ1-4,-,CASSLWAGSNEKLFF,TGCGCCAGCAGCTTGTGGGCAGGGTCGAATGAAAAACTGTTTTTT
TRBV4-3,TRBD2,TRBJ2-1,-,CASSRSSGGDNEQFF,TGCGCCAGCAGTCGATCCAGCGGGGGGGACAATGAGCAGTTCTTC
TRBV10-2,-,TRBJ2-6,-,CASSLDNVLTF,TGCGCCAGCAGTTTAGACAACGTCCTGACTTTC
TRBV27,TRBD2,TRBJ2-7,-,CASSLSTSGFYEQYF,TGTGCCAGCAGTTTATCCACTAGCGGGTTCTACGAGCAGTACTTC
TRBV4-2,-,TRBJ1-4,-,CASSQDTGTTNEKLFF,TGTGCCAGCAGCCAAGACACAGGGACAACTAATGAAAAACTGTTTTTT
TRBV7-9,TRBD2,TRBJ2-2,-,CASSLGSAAGETGELFF,TGTGCCAGCAGCTTAGGTTCCGCGGCGGGAGAAACCGGGGAGCTGTTTTTT
TRBV5-6,-,TRBJ1-4,-,CASSTGATNEKLFF,TGTGCCAGCAGTACAGGCGCAACTAATGAAAAACTGTTTTTT
TRBV7-6,TRBD2,TRBJ2-3,-,CASSLPSGGARRTDTQYF,TGTGCCAGCAGCTTACCCAGCGGGGGGGCTAGAAGGACAGATACGCAGTATTTT
TRBV7-9,-,TRBJ2-1,few,CASNGRLSNEQFF,TGTGCCAGCAATGGGAGGTTGAGCAATGAGCAGTTCTTC
TRBV6-1,TRBD1,TRBJ1-1,-,CASSVWTGNTEAFF,TGTGCCAGCAGTGTATGGACAGGGAACACTGAAGCTTTCTTT